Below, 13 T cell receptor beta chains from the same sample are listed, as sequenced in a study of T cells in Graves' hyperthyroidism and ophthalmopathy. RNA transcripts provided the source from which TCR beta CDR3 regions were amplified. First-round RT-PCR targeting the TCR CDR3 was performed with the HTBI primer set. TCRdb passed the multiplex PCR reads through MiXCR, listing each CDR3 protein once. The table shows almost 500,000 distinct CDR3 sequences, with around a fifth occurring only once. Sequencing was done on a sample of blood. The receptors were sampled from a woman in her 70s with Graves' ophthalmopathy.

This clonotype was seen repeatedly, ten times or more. The CDR3 sequence: CASSFGGFTDTQYF. CDR3 sequence (DNA): TGTGCCAGCAGCTTCGGAGGGTTCACAGATACGCAGTATTTT. V and J are TRBV11-2 and TRBJ2-3, with a possible D match to TRBD2 (6 bases). Germline V gives CDR1 SGHAT, CDR2 FQNNGV. Between the trimmed V and J ends, which lost 3 bases and 2 bases, there was a span of 9 bases. This CDR3 spans 14 amino acids.

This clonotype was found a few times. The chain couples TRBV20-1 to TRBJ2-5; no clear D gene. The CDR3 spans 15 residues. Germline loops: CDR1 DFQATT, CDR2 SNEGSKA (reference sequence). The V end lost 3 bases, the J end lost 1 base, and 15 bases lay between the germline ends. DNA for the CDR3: TGCAGTGCTAGCCGGCGTCCTGTGATCCAAGAGACCCAGTACTTC. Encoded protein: CSASRRPVIQETQYF.

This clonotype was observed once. CDR3 bases: TGCGCCAGCAGCTGGGCTGCGGGAGCTCCGTACGAGCAGTACTTC. It encodes CASSWAAGAPYEQYF. The rearrangement joins TRBV5-1 to TRBJ2-7; 7 bases are shared with TRBD2. The CDR3 is made up of 15 amino acids. CDR1 and CDR2 from the germline V gene are SGHRS and YFSETQ. V was pared by 3 bases and J by 4 bases, with 10 bases of the junction left unmatched.

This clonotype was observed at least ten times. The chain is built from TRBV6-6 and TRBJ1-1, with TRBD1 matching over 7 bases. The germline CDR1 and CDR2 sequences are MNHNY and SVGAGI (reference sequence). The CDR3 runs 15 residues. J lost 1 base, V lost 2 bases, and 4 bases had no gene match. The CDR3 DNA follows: TGTGCCAGCAGTTACGCAAGGACAGGGAACACTGAAGCTTTCTTT. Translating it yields CASSYARTGNTEAFF.

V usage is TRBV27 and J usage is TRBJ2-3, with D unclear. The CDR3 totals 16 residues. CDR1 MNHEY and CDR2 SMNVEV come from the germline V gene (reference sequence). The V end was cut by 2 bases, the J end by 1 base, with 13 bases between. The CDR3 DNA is TGTGCCAGCAGTTTAACAGATACCCGGGGCACAGATACGCAGTATTTT. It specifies CASSLTDTRGTDTQYF.

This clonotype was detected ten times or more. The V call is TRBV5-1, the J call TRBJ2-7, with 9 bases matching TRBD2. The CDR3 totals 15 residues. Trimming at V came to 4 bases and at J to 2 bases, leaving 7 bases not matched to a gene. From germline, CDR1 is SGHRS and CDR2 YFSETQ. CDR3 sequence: CASSVTSGSTYEQYF. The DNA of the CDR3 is TGCGCCAGCAGCGTAACTAGCGGGTCGACCTACGAGCAGTACTTC.

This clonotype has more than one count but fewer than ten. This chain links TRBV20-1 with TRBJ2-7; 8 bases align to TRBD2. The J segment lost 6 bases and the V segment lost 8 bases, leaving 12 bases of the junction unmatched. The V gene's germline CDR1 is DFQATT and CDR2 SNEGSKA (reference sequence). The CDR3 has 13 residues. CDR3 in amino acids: CSYVIAGSGEQYF. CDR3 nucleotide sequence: TGCAGTTATGTTATAGCGGGAAGTGGCGAGCAGTACTTC.

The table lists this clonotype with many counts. The CDR3 here is CASSLRGGATTQYF. DNA of the CDR3: TGTGCCAGCAGCTTACGCGGTGGGGCAACGACCCAGTACTTC. The chain uses TRBV7-9 and TRBJ2-5, with D perhaps TRBD1 (5 bases). The germline V gene has CDR1 SEHNR and CDR2 FQNEAQ (reference sequence). CDR3 length equals 14 residues. Trimming removed 2 bases from V and 7 bases from J, with 14 bases in between.

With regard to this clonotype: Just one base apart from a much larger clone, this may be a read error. CDR3 region: CASILEGTGYNEQFF. The CDR3 region has the DNA TGTGCCAGCATCTTAGAGGGGACAGGGTACAATGAGCAGTTCTTC. The gene calls are TRBV11-2 and TRBJ2-1; 9 bases align to TRBD1. Per germline, CDR1 SGHAT and CDR2 FQNNGV. The CDR3 has 15 residues.

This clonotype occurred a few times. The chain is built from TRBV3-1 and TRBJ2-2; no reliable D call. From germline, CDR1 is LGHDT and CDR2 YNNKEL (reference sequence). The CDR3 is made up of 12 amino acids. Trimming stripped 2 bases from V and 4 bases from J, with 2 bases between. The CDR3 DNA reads TGTGCCAGCAGCCAACTCACCGGGGAGCTGTTTTTT. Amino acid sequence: CASSQLTGELFF.

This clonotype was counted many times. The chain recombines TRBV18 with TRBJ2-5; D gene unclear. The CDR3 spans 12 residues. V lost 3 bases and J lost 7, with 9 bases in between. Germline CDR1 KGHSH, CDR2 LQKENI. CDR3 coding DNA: TGTGCCAGCTCACCCCAAGGTGGGACCCAGTACTTC. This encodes CASSPQGGTQYF.

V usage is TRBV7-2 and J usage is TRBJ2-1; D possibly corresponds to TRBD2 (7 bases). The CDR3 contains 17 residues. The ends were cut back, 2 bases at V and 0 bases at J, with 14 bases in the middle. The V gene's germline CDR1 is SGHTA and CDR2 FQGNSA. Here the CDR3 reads CASSLWGGPSSYNEQFF. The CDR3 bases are TGTGCCAGCAGCTTATGGGGGGGCCCGAGCTCCTACAATGAGCAGTTCTTC.

The CDR3 DNA is TGTGCCAGCAGTTTGGTGAATGGGGGGTATGAAAAACTGTTTTTT. It yields the protein CASSLVNGGYEKLFF. The chain carries TRBV12-3 or TRBV12-4 and TRBJ1-4, with a weak D call TRBD1 (5 bases). V lost 3 bases and J lost 6, with 14 bases in between. This CDR3 is built from 15 residues.